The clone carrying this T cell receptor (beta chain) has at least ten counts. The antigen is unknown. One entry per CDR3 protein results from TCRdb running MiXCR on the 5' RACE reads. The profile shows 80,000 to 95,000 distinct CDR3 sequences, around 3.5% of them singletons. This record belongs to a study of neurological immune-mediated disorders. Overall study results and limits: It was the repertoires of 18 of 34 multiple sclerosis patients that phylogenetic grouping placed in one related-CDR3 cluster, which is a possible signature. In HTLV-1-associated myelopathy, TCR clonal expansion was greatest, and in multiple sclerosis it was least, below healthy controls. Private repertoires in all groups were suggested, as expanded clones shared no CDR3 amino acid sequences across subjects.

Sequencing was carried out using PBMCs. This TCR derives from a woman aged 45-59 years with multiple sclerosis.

This CDR3 reads CASSHDTRSGANVLTF. CDR3 in DNA: TGTGCCAGCAGCCACGACACCCGCTCTGGGGCCAACGTCCTGACTTTC. The chain carries TRBV4-2 and TRBJ2-6; D ambiguous. This CDR3 contains 16 residues. Trimming removed 3 bases at V and 0 bases at J, with 9 bases between. Germline V gene sequence: CDR1 LGHNA, CDR2 YNFKEQ.